The 8 T cell receptor beta chains given below trace back to one sample, sequenced in a study of breast tumors, draining lymph nodes, adjacent tissues. TCRdb redid the calling of the multiplex PCR reads with MiXCR, one entry per CDR3 protein. The table shows under 250,000 distinct CDR3 sequences, with 32% occurring only once. Breast cancer patients provided tissue from their axillary draining lymph nodes. The specimen was axillary lymph node tissue. The receptors shown here come from a female donor with breast cancer. Some clones in this sample may be carry-over from other donors' samples.

This clonotype came up a few times. This may stem from a read error, because a much larger clone lies one nucleotide away. Since no conserved phenylalanine or tryptophan closes the CDR3, a read error is the likely cause. V and J are TRBV19 and TRBJ2-6, with D possibly being TRBD1 (6 bases). Between the trimmed V and J ends, which lost 7 bases and 2 bases, there was a span of 15 bases. The CDR3 consists of 16 residues. Germline-derived CDR1 and CDR2 are LNHDA and SQIVND (reference sequence). The CDR3 DNA sequence: TGTGCCAGTACCTCAACAGGGTTTACTGGGGCCAACGTCCTGACTTCC. Its protein product is CASTSTGFTGANVLTS.

In this sample, this clonotype turned up many times. V gene TRBV5-1 combines with J gene TRBJ2-7, with D perhaps matching TRBD2 (5 bases). Germline V gene data show CDR1 as SGHRS and CDR2 as YFSETQ. This CDR3 is 14 amino acids long. V was shortened by 4 bases and J by 3 bases, with 14 bases between the two germline ends. As DNA, the CDR3 is TGCGCCAGCAGCCAGGACGGAGGAGTCTACGAGCAGTACTTC. It specifies CASSQDGGVYEQYF.

As for this clonotype: Relative to the germline gene, one junction end is altered; a read error may explain this. The chain has TRBV7-6 and TRBJ1-6; the D is unclear. This CDR3 is built from 18 residues. The germline V gene encodes CDR1 SGHVS and CDR2 FNYEAQ. The CDR3 coding sequence is TGTGCCAGCAGCCCAAGAGGTAATCCGAGCTCCCATAATTCGCCCCTCCACTTT. Translating gives CASSPRGNPSSHNSPLHF.

Ten or more counts support this clonotype. In DNA form, the CDR3 reads TGTGCCAGCAGCTTGTTCCAGGCTGGCTACACCTTC. It yields the protein CASSLFQAGYTF. The gene calls are TRBV5-5 and TRBJ1-2; D unresolved. The germline V gene has CDR1 SGHKS and CDR2 YYEKEE (reference sequence). The CDR3 is 12 residues long. V lost 1 base and J 7 bases, leaving 8 bases between the germline ends.

This clonotype has at least ten counts. The gene calls are TRBV9 and TRBJ1-4; D unresolved. This CDR3 spans 15 amino acids. Germline V gene sequence: CDR1 SGDLS, CDR2 YYNGEE. V was cut by 4 bases and J by 3 bases, with 13 bases left in between. CDR3 sequence: CASSSRQYPNEKLFF. The CDR3 DNA reads TGTGCCAGCAGCAGTAGACAATACCCTAATGAAAAACTGTTTTTT.

This clonotype was counted a few times. The CDR3 DNA reads TGTGCCAGCAATGCCGGCGGCGGGAAGATAACAGATACGCAGTATTTT. Translation: CASNAGGGKITDTQYF. V gene TRBV6-1 combines with J gene TRBJ2-3; D is possibly TRBD2 (6 bases). Between the trimmed V and J ends, which lost 7 bases and 3 bases, there was a span of 20 bases. The CDR3 is 16 residues long. The germline V gene has CDR1 MNHNS and CDR2 SASEGT.

This clonotype came up many times. The chain carries TRBV6-2 or TRBV6-3 and TRBJ2-1, with D unclear. Trimming took off 6 bases at V and 6 bases at J, with 6 bases between the two ends. The CDR3 runs 11 residues. CDR1 is MNHEY and CDR2 is SVGEGT in the germline V gene. CDR3 loop: CASSPSNEQFF. CDR3 in DNA: TGTGCCAGCAGCCCGTCCAATGAGCAGTTCTTC.

The chain joins TRBV7-9 to TRBJ2-2, with TRBD1 identical over 7 bases. V dropped 4 bases and J dropped 4; count of bases not matched to a gene: 9. Germline V gives CDR1 SEHNR, CDR2 FQNEAQ (reference sequence). The CDR3 spans 16 residues. The CDR3 nucleotides read TGTGCCAGCAGCTCTAGTTCGACAGGGATCACCGGGGAGCTGTTTTTT. It specifies CASSSSSTGITGELFF.